The 17 T cell receptor beta chains given below trace back to one sample, sequenced in a study of blood T cells in healthy people across ages. Next came a second PCR, run for about 6 to 12 cycles, which used a sample-barcoded 5' primer along with a J-beta primer mix. One entry per CDR3 protein results from TCRdb running MiXCR on the 5' RACE reads. The table has roughly 1.5 million distinct CDR3 sequences, approximately 42% seen once; the top ten hold roughly 3.7%. The sample consisted of blood. All receptors derive from a young woman in good health.

This clonotype was recorded once. One end of the junction does not line up with germline, which may come from a read error. The chain is built from TRBV7-2 and TRBJ2-1; TRBD2 agrees at 8 bases. In germline, CDR1 is SGHTA, CDR2 FQGNSA. The CDR3 covers 16 residues. CDR3 sequence reads: CASSYRGGSSYNERFF. The CDR3 nucleotides are TGTGCCAGCAGCTACCGGGGGGGCAGCTCCTACAATGAGCGGTTCTTC.

CDR3 coding DNA: TGTGCCACCAGCCACTGGGGACTAGACAATGAGCAGTTCTTC. This encodes CATSHWGLDNEQFF. V gene TRBV15 combines with J gene TRBJ2-1, with 8 bases matching TRBD2. CDR1 is LNHNV, CDR2 YYDKDF, per germline (reference sequence). The CDR3 spans 14 residues. The trim removed 5 bases at V and 5 bases at J, leaving 5 bases unmatched.

This clonotype turned up a few times. This chain uses TRBV12-3 or TRBV12-4 with TRBJ1-2, with 9 bases aligning to TRBD1. The CDR3 covers 13 residues. V lost 6 bases, J lost 6 bases, and 5 bases stayed unmatched. CDR3 in amino acids: CASSRDRENGYTF. In nucleotides, the CDR3 is TGTGCCAGCAGCCGGGACAGGGAAAATGGCTACACCTTC.

This clonotype was counted between two and nine times. The chain links TRBV25-1 to TRBJ2-4; possibly TRBD2 for D (6 bases). Trimming shortened V by 4 bases and J by 7 bases, and 14 bases separated the two germline ends. Germline lookup yields CDR1 MGHDK and CDR2 SYGVNS. CDR3 size: 14 residues. Here the CDR3 reads CASSVVGGENIQYF. The CDR3 DNA reads as TGTGCCAGCAGTGTTGTGGGAGGAGAGAACATTCAGTACTTC.

The chain carries TRBV10-3 and TRBJ1-2; possible D gene TRBD1, 5 bases. The CDR3 is 13 residues long. Germline CDR1 is ENHRY and CDR2 is SYGVKD. Trimming removed 6 bases at V and 8 bases at J, with 16 bases between. Here the CDR3 reads CAISQGNTRGYTF. The DNA for the CDR3 is TGTGCCATCAGCCAGGGCAACACTCGAGGCTACACCTTC.

A note on this clonotype: The junction departs from the called germline gene at one end, perhaps through a read error. The chain employs TRBV7-2 and TRBJ1-5; the D gene is possibly TRBD1 (6 bases). CDR1 and CDR2 (germline): SGHTA, FQGNSA. This CDR3 region has 15 residues. CDR3 residues: CVSSLGRGSNQPQHF. CDR3 bases: TGTGTCAGCAGCTTAGGCAGGGGAAGCAATCAGCCCCAGCATTTT. The full variable domain, its missing parts supplied by reference TRBV7-2 and TRBJ1-5, is GAGVSQSPSNKVTEKGKDVELRCDPISGHTALYWYRQSLGQGLEFLIYFQGNSAPDKSGLPSDRFSAERTGGSVSTLTIQRTQQEDSAVYLCVSSLGRGSNQPQHFGDGTRLSIL.

The chain is built from TRBV20-1 and TRBJ2-1; TRBD2 matches at 8 bases. V gave up 6 bases and J gave up 13 bases; unmatched junction bases: 11. CDR1 is DFQATT and CDR2 is SNEGSKA in the germline V gene (reference sequence). This CDR3 is 12 amino acids long. DNA of the CDR3: TGCAGTGCGCAGGGACTAGGGGTGACCCAGTTCTTC. It encodes CSAQGLGVTQFF.

The chain carries TRBV7-8 and TRBJ2-1; D gene ambiguous. The CDR3 runs to 15 residues. The germline V gene encodes CDR1 SGHVS and CDR2 FQNEAQ. V was cut by 5 bases and J by 4 bases, with 15 bases left in between. CDR3 DNA sequence: TGTGCCAGCAGCCCGGAAAGCAGGCTTTACAATGAGCAGTTCTTC. This encodes CASSPESRLYNEQFF.

Details on this clonotype: An end of the junction differs from the germline gene, which may be a read error. The chain links TRBV27 to TRBJ2-3; 8 bases are shared with TRBD2. Germline V gene lookup returns CDR1 MNHEY and CDR2 SMNVEV (reference sequence). The CDR3 is 16 residues long. This CDR3 reads CASSSKPWTSIDTQYF. Here the CDR3 DNA reads TGTGCCAGCAGTTCCAAACCCTGGACTAGCATAGATACGCAGTATTTT.

This clonotype came up a few times. Written as DNA, the CDR3 is TGTGCCAGCAGTGATGCCGGGACAGCCTACTTCTCCTACGAGCAGTACTTC. Translation: CASSDAGTAYFSYEQYF. The V gene is TRBV2, the J gene TRBJ2-7; 7 bases line up with TRBD1. V gave up 3 bases and J gave up 0 bases; unmatched junction bases: 11. Germline values: CDR1 SNHLY, CDR2 FYNNEI. This CDR3 is 17 amino acids long.

The chain joins TRBV20-1 to TRBJ2-2, with 7 bases fitting TRBD1. Germline-derived CDR1 and CDR2 are DFQATT and SNEGSKA (reference sequence). CDR3 length: 16 amino acids. J gave up 5 bases and V 6 bases, and 15 bases lay outside the gene matches. The CDR3 DNA reads TGCAGTGCCCCCAGTAGAGACAGGGTAATGACCGGGGAGCTGTTTTTT. Translating gives CSAPSRDRVMTGELFF.

This clonotype was seen only a few times. This rearrangement joins TRBV9 to TRBJ1-1; D possibly corresponds to TRBD1 (5 bases). The V gene lost 0 bases and the J gene lost 2 bases, with 14 bases spanning the gap. The V gene's germline CDR1 is SGDLS and CDR2 YYNGEE. The CDR3 consists of 16 residues. In DNA form, the CDR3 reads TGTGCCAGCAGCGTAGAGGGACGGGAAGGAAACACTGAAGCTTTCTTT. It encodes CASSVEGREGNTEAFF.

The V and J genes are TRBV7-2 and TRBJ2-7; no firm D call. CDR3 length equals 12 residues. Germline CDR1 reads SGHTA; CDR2 reads FQGNSA. With 1 base removed from V and 6 bases from J, the gap between germline ends came to 7 bases. The CDR3 loop reads CASSLGPLEQYF. CDR3 DNA: TGTGCCAGCAGCTTAGGACCTCTCGAGCAGTACTTC.

The V gene is TRBV29-1, the J gene TRBJ2-7; D not resolved. This CDR3 is built from 11 residues. V lost 6 bases and J 4 bases, leaving 10 bases between the germline ends. The germline V gene has CDR1 SQVTM and CDR2 ANQGSEA. The CDR3 nucleotides are TGCAGCGTCACGGCTGGGTACGAGCAGTACTTC. It is translated as CSVTAGYEQYF.

The rearrangement uses TRBV20-1 and TRBJ2-5, with D perhaps TRBD2 (5 bases). Germline lookup yields CDR1 DFQATT and CDR2 SNEGSKA (reference sequence). V was pared by 6 bases and J by 5 bases, with 19 bases between. The CDR3 runs 14 residues. The CDR3 spells CSASTSKAGETQYF. The CDR3 region has the DNA TGCAGTGCCTCAACTAGTAAAGCCGGGGAGACCCAGTACTTC.

The chain employs TRBV7-2 and TRBJ1-6; the D is unclear. Germline V CDR1 and CDR2: SGHTA, FQGNSA. The CDR3 is made up of 15 amino acids. V lost 2 bases, J lost 9 bases, and 14 bases lay in between. DNA for the CDR3: TGTGCCAGCAGCTTAACGGCCCTCTCCGGTTCACCCCTCCACTTT. It translates to CASSLTALSGSPLHF.

V is TRBV5-1 and J is TRBJ2-2; 9 bases agree with TRBD1. The V and J ends lost 3 bases and 5 bases, in that order; junction bases with no gene match: 5. Germline V gives CDR1 SGHRS, CDR2 YFSETQ. The CDR3 has 15 residues. DNA of the CDR3: TGCGCCAGCAGCTCAGGACAGGGGTCGACCGGGGAGCTGTTTTTT. It codes for CASSSGQGSTGELFF.